The 3 T cell receptor beta chains in this list originate from one sample, sequenced in a study of blood T cell repertoires in COVID-19. Here immunoSEQ multiplex PCR was the method, and the copy in TCRdb shows in-frame clones only, minus some. The sample contains about 260,000 clones, approximately 88% of which appear only once. Material: PBMCs or T cells enriched from blood (not recorded which). These receptors were collected from a woman aged 35 to 49 who had been exposed to COVID-19.

The J gene is TRBJ1-1, the V gene TRBV13; D gene ambiguous. The V and J ends lost 4 bases and 3 bases respectively, with 15 bases between them. Per germline, CDR1 PRHDT and CDR2 FYEKMQ (reference sequence). This CDR3 contains 15 residues. The CDR3 spells CASSSRRVWDTEAFF. CDR3 nucleotides: TGTGCCAGCAGCTCAAGACGGGTCTGGGACACTGAAGCTTTCTTT. Full variable domain (missing parts from reference TRBV13 and TRBJ1-1): AAGVIQSPRHLIKEKRETATLKCYPIPRHDTVYWYQQGPGQDPQFLISFYEKMQSDKGSIPDRFSAQQFSDYHSELNMSSLELGDSALYFCASSSRRVWDTEAFFGQGTRLTVV.

This chain uses TRBV24-1 with TRBJ2-3, with a tentative D call TRBD1 (5 bases). The germline CDR1 and CDR2 sequences are KGHDR and SFDVKD. The V end lost 3 bases, the J end lost 2 bases, and 8 bases lay between the germline ends. The CDR3 has 14 residues. The CDR3 here is CATSDPGFTDTQYF. The CDR3 DNA sequence: TGTGCCACCAGTGATCCAGGGTTCACAGATACGCAGTATTTT.

The V gene is TRBV6-2 or TRBV6-3, the J gene TRBJ2-7, with 10 bases identical to TRBD2. CDR3 size: 15 residues. V dropped 2 bases and J dropped 5; count of bases not matched to a gene: 6. In germline, CDR1 is MNHEY, CDR2 SVGEGT. CDR3 bases: TGTGCCAGCAGTTACGGGTCTAGCGGGAGTCACGAGCAGTACGTC. It specifies CASSYGSSGSHEQYV.